The 8 T cell receptor beta chains reported below all come from one sample, sequenced in a study of control samples from healthy donors and cancer patients. Clones were sequenced by immunoSEQ multiplex PCR, and TCRdb holds only the in-frame ones, with some missing. The table lists more than 85,000 clones, 83% of them singletons. Sequences were obtained from blood. These receptors all come from a woman aged 45-59 years in good health.

V and J are TRBV20-1 and TRBJ1-1, with D unresolved. The germline V gene encodes CDR1 DFQATT and CDR2 SNEGSKA (reference sequence). This CDR3 is built from 15 residues. V was pared by 3 bases and J by 0 bases, with 14 bases between. The CDR3 sequence is CSASEWRGLNTEAFF. The CDR3 nucleotides are TGCAGTGCTAGTGAGTGGCGGGGATTGAACACTGAAGCTTTCTTT.

V gene TRBV29-1 combines with J gene TRBJ2-5; no reliable D call. CDR1 and CDR2 (germline): SQVTM, ANQGSEA. This CDR3 contains 11 residues. The V end was cut by 4 bases, the J end by 3 bases, with 6 bases between. The CDR3 region is CSVGTKETQYF. The CDR3 DNA follows: TGCAGCGTTGGGACCAAAGAGACCCAGTACTTC.

The genes are TRBV29-1 and TRBJ2-1; either TRBD1 or TRBD2 may supply D (6 bases each). The CDR3 is made up of 13 amino acids. V was pared by 3 bases and J by 5 bases, with 11 bases between. Per germline, CDR1 SQVTM and CDR2 ANQGSEA. This chain's CDR3 is CSVDSGADNEQFF. CDR3 nucleotides: TGCAGCGTTGACTCGGGGGCGGACAATGAGCAGTTCTTC.

V gene TRBV12-3 or TRBV12-4 combines with J gene TRBJ1-2; 8 nucleotides line up with TRBD1. With 5 bases clipped from V and 7 bases from J, the junction kept 6 bases outside the gene matches. CDR3 length: 13 residues. CDR3 nucleotide sequence: TGTGCCAGCAGTCCTTCGGACAGGGTTGGCTACACCTTC. Encoded protein: CASSPSDRVGYTF.

V and J are TRBV7-6 and TRBJ2-1; maybe TRBD2 (6 bases). Trimming pared 4 bases from V and 6 bases from J, leaving 10 bases between. From germline, CDR1 is SGHVS and CDR2 FNYEAQ. CDR3 length equals 13 residues. The CDR3 coding sequence is TGTGCCAGCAGCTACAGCGGGTCCAATGAGCAGTTCTTC. Residues: CASSYSGSNEQFF.

This chain joins TRBV19 and TRBJ1-1; D is unresolved. The V end lost 4 bases, the J end lost 0 bases, and 6 bases lay between the germline ends. CDR3 length equals 13 residues. Per the germline V gene, CDR1 is LNHDA and CDR2 is SQIVND (reference sequence). The CDR3 DNA follows: TGTGCCAGTAGTACCCAGGTGAACACTGAAGCTTTCTTT. Amino acid sequence: CASSTQVNTEAFF.

The V gene is TRBV11-1, the J gene TRBJ2-2; no reliable D call. Deletions cut 3 bases from V and 4 bases from J, with 9 bases between. From germline, CDR1 is SGHAT and CDR2 FQDESV (reference sequence). This CDR3 is built from 14 residues. The CDR3 nucleotides are TGTGCCAGCAGCTTTTCAGACCTCACCGGGGAGCTGTTTTTT. As protein: CASSFSDLTGELFF.

The CDR3 DNA reads as TGTGCCACCAGTCCTGGGGGAGGAAATGAAAAACTGTTTTTT. As protein: CATSPGGGNEKLFF. The chain couples TRBV24-1 to TRBJ1-4; D perhaps matches TRBD1 (5 bases). The germline gives CDR1 KGHDR, CDR2 SFDVKD. With 6 bases removed from V and 5 bases from J, the gap between germline ends came to 12 bases. The CDR3 sequence is 14 residues long.